Following are 9 T cell receptor beta chains from one sample sequenced in a study of human T cells and chemical hapten exposure. MiXCR, run by TCRdb on the RACE reads, gives a single entry per CDR3 protein. The profile covers tens of thousands of distinct CDR3 sequences, with roughly a tenth appearing a single time and 2.5% taken by the ten largest. Time point described: patch test 2, 6 weeks after DPC sensitization. The treatment denotes: therapeutic diphenylcyclopropenone sensitization with weekly scalp DPC. Material: whole blood, obtained in connection with sensitization to the hapten diphenylcyclopropenone (DPC). The receptor source for this set is a woman in her 30s with alopecia areata. Some clones in this sample may be carry-over from other donors' samples.

This clonotype was counted only a few times. The chain has TRBV12-3 or TRBV12-4 and TRBJ1-1; 7 nucleotides match TRBD1. V was pared by 5 bases and J by 3 bases, with 3 bases of the junction left unmatched. The CDR3 has 13 amino acids. CDR3 sequence: CASSTQGDTEAFF. CDR3 DNA: TGTGCCAGCAGTACCCAGGGGGACACTGAAGCTTTCTTT.

The sample holds a few counts of this clonotype. This rearrangement joins TRBV10-3 to TRBJ1-1, with D tentatively TRBD1 (5 bases). This CDR3 comprises 18 residues. V was trimmed by 9 bases and J by 3 bases, leaving 29 bases between them. In germline, CDR1 is ENHRY, CDR2 SYGVKD. This CDR3 reads CAIGRVRTPAWGDTEAFF. The CDR3, as DNA: TGTGCCATTGGAAGGGTGAGGACACCAGCTTGGGGGGACACTGAAGCTTTCTTT.

The chain has TRBV28 and TRBJ1-2; D is undetermined. CDR1 MDHEN and CDR2 SYDVKM come from the germline V gene. CDR3 size: 12 residues. Trimming took off 9 bases at V and 4 bases at J, with 12 bases between the two ends. The CDR3 DNA reads TGTGCCAGTAAGGGAGGGATCTATGGCTACACCTTC. As protein: CASKGGIYGYTF.

This clonotype was seen more than once but under ten times. The V call is TRBV7-2, the J call TRBJ1-1; no reliable D call. The CDR3 consists of 14 residues. V gave up 5 bases and J gave up 1 base, with 11 bases separating them. Germline CDR1 and CDR2: SGHTA and FQGNSA. The CDR3 protein is CASSPTRANTEAFF. In DNA form, the CDR3 reads TGTGCCAGCAGCCCAACCCGAGCGAACACTGAAGCTTTCTTT.

In this sample, this clonotype turned up many times. The gene calls are TRBV12-5 and TRBJ1-1, with D unresolved. CDR3 size: 14 residues. Deletions cut 4 bases from V and 0 bases from J, with 9 bases between. Per germline, CDR1 LGHNT and CDR2 FRNRAP. The CDR3 DNA reads TGTGCTAGTGGTTCACAAGGAGTGAACACTGAAGCTTTCTTT. As protein: CASGSQGVNTEAFF.

This clonotype showed up many times. This chain links TRBV11-2 with TRBJ2-7; D might be TRBD1 (6 bases). V was pared by 4 bases and J by 3 bases, with 13 bases between. Germline V gives CDR1 SGHAT, CDR2 FQNNGV. The CDR3 loop spans 14 amino acids. For the CDR3, the DNA is TGTGCCAGCAGCTCCGCGGACAGTCTCTACGAGCAGTACTTC. This translates into CASSSADSLYEQYF.

This clonotype was detected a few times. J is TRBJ2-2 and V is TRBV5-4, with 13 bases identical to TRBD2. J lost 7 bases, V lost 0 bases, and 6 bases had no gene match. Germline V CDR1 and CDR2: SGHNT, YYREEE (reference sequence). The length of the CDR3 is 17 residues. CDR3 coding DNA: TGTGCCAGCAGCTTGGGACTAGCGGGAGGAAACGACGGGGAGCTGTTTTTT. It specifies CASSLGLAGGNDGELFF.

In its sample, this clonotype was seen many times. This chain connects TRBV5-5 to TRBJ1-3, with TRBD1 identical over 7 bases. CDR1 and CDR2 from the germline V gene are SGHKS and YYEKEE (reference sequence). V shed 4 bases and J 0 bases; nucleotides not matched to a gene: 7. This CDR3 has 16 amino acids. CDR3 loop: CASSPQGQSSGNTIYF. The CDR3, as DNA: TGTGCCAGCAGCCCGCAGGGACAGTCCTCTGGAAACACCATATATTTT. The full variable domain, completed using reference TRBV5-5 and TRBJ1-3, is DAGVTQSPTHLIKTRGQQVTLRCSPISGHKSVSWYQQVLGQGPQFIFQYYEKEERGRGNFPDRFSARQFPNYSSELNVNALLLGDSALYLCASSPQGQSSGNTIYFGEGSWLTVV.

This clonotype was counted only a few times. This chain joins TRBV20-1 and TRBJ2-3; D is ambiguous. The CDR3 runs to 14 residues. From germline, CDR1 is DFQATT and CDR2 SNEGSKA (reference sequence). V lost 0 bases and J lost 1, with 8 bases in between. The chain's CDR3 is CSARDSGGTDTQYF. In DNA, the CDR3 is TGCAGTGCTAGAGATTCAGGAGGCACAGATACGCAGTATTTT.